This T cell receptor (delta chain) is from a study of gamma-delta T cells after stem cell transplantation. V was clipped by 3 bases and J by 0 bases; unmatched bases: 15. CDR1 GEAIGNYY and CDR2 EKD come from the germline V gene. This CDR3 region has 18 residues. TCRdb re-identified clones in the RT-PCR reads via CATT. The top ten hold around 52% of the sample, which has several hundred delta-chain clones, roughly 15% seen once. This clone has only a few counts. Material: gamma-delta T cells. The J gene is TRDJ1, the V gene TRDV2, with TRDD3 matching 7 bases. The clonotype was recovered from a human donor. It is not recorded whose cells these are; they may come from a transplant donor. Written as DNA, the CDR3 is TGTGCCTGTGACCGAGTACTGGGGTCCCTGGGGGACACCGATAAACTCATCTTT. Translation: CACDRVLGSLGDTDKLIF.